Following are 21 T cell receptor beta chains from one sample sequenced in a study of T cells in Graves' hyperthyroidism and ophthalmopathy. RNA transcripts were the template for amplifying TCR beta CDR3 regions. The study used the HTBI primer set for a first-round RT-PCR of the TCR CDR3. Each CDR3 protein gets one entry after TCRdb re-called the multiplex PCR reads with MiXCR. The repertoire holds over 500,000 distinct CDR3 sequences, with 46% as singletons. Sequenced sample: peripheral blood or thyroid tissue (not recorded which). These receptors originate from an adult woman with Graves' disease, either hyperthyroidism or ophthalmopathy (not recorded which).

The chain employs TRBV7-9 and TRBJ2-7; 12 bases match TRBD2. Germline lookup yields CDR1 SEHNR and CDR2 FQNEAQ (reference sequence). J gave up 1 base and V 6 bases, and 7 bases lay outside the gene matches. CDR3 length: 16 amino acids. In DNA form, the CDR3 reads TGTGCCAGCAGTGGAGGGACTAGCGGGTATTCCTACGAGCAGTACTTC. Amino acids: CASSGGTSGYSYEQYF.

This clonotype was counted many times. The chain combines TRBV11-2 with TRBJ2-7, with no clear D. Trimming took 3 bases from V and 2 from J, leaving 11 bases between them. Germline-derived CDR1 and CDR2 are SGHAT and FQNNGV. The CDR3 has 14 amino acids. In nucleotides, the CDR3 is TGTGCCAGCAGCTTCGCAGAGACCACCTACGAGCAGTACTTC. Protein product: CASSFAETTYEQYF.

The V call is TRBV2, the J call TRBJ2-7; D ambiguous. The CDR3 sequence is 14 residues long. Germline CDR1 and CDR2: SNHLY and FYNNEI. Trimming cost V 1 base and J 4 bases, with 11 bases left between them. The DNA for the CDR3 is TGTGCCAGCAGTGAAGGGGGAACAGTGTACGAGCAGTACTTC. This codes for CASSEGGTVYEQYF.

The chain combines TRBV12-3 or TRBV12-4 with TRBJ2-2; D gene ambiguous. This CDR3 contains 13 residues. V was clipped by 6 bases and J by 10 bases, with 15 bases between them. DNA for the CDR3: TGTGCCAGCAGCCCCGTGTCCTACGCGGAGCTGTTTTTT. Its translation: CASSPVSYAELFF.

This chain joins TRBV28 and TRBJ2-7; possible D gene TRBD1, 5 bases. Trimming removed 5 bases at V and 5 bases at J, with 16 bases between. The CDR3 length is 14 residues. Germline V lookup: CDR1 MDHEN, CDR2 SYDVKM. This CDR3 reads CASSPDSFRDEQYF. The CDR3 nucleotides are TGTGCCAGCAGTCCCGACAGTTTCAGAGACGAGCAGTACTTC.

This clonotype showed up many times. This CDR3 is CSARGPLQETQYF. CDR3 DNA sequence: TGCAGTGCTAGAGGACCGTTACAAGAGACCCAGTACTTC. The chain employs TRBV20-1 and TRBJ2-5; no clear D. Germline loops: CDR1 DFQATT, CDR2 SNEGSKA (reference sequence). CDR3 size: 13 residues. V lost 1 base and J lost 2, with 8 bases in between.

The CDR3 spells CASTEPNPGNTIYF. The CDR3 coding sequence is TGTGCCAGCACCGAACCGAACCCTGGAAACACCATATATTTT. The rearrangement links TRBV2 to TRBJ1-3; D not certain. With 7 bases removed from V and 2 bases from J, the gap between germline ends came to 12 bases. CDR1 and CDR2 (germline): SNHLY, FYNNEI. CDR3 length equals 14 residues.

The V call is TRBV4-3, the J call TRBJ1-1; 8 nucleotides line up with TRBD1. Germline-derived CDR1 and CDR2 are LGHNA and YSLEER. The V segment lost 0 bases and the J segment 8 bases; nucleotides outside the gene matches: 11. This CDR3 comprises 16 residues. The CDR3 nucleotides read TGCGCCAGCAGCCAAGACCCCGGGCAGGGGGCATCCGAAGCTTTCTTT. Translating it yields CASSQDPGQGASEAFF.

In this sample, this clonotype turned up many times. The chain combines TRBV6-5 with TRBJ1-5; a possible D gene is TRBD1 (5 bases). The CDR3 length is 17 residues. CDR1 is MNHEY, CDR2 SVGAGI, per germline. Trimming shortened V by 6 bases and J by 3 bases, and 21 bases separated the two germline ends. In nucleotides, the CDR3 is TGTGCCAGCAGGGAAAGGGTCAGGCAGGGCCCCAATCAGCCCCAGCATTTT. As protein: CASRERVRQGPNQPQHF.

Ten or more counts support this clonotype. This chain uses TRBV10-3 with TRBJ1-6; D is possibly TRBD1 (5 bases). This CDR3 region has 16 residues. Trimming cost V 1 base and J 5 bases, with 12 bases left between them. Germline V CDR1 and CDR2: ENHRY, SYGVKD. The CDR3 bases are TGTGCCATCAGTGAGTGGGGGTCGGGCAATAATTCACCCCTCCACTTT. This encodes CAISEWGSGNNSPLHF.

This clonotype was detected only a few times. V gene TRBV11-3 combines with J gene TRBJ2-5; TRBD2 might be the D (5 bases). V dropped 4 bases and J dropped 7 bases, with 16 bases sitting between them. CDR1 is SGHNT and CDR2 is YENEEA in the germline V gene. This CDR3 comprises 14 residues. CDR3 sequence (DNA): TGTGCCAGCAGCTCGCGGACTCGCTGGGGGACCCAGTACTTC. It is translated as CASSSRTRWGTQYF.

This clonotype was detected a few times. The CDR3 region is CSRRLAGPSYEQYF. Written as DNA, the CDR3 is TGCAGTCGACGACTTGCGGGACCTTCTTACGAGCAGTACTTC. The chain uses TRBV20-1 and TRBJ2-7; D is possibly TRBD2 (6 bases). Germline V CDR1 and CDR2: DFQATT, SNEGSKA (reference sequence). The CDR3 is 14 amino acids. The V and J ends lost 8 bases and 4 bases respectively, with 21 bases between them.

V gene TRBV29-1 combines with J gene TRBJ2-7; 7 positions agree with TRBD1. The CDR3 runs 13 residues. Trimming at V came to 4 bases and at J to 9 bases, leaving 12 bases not matched to a gene. The germline V gene has CDR1 SQVTM and CDR2 ANQGSEA. The CDR3 loop reads CSVVVGQGVGQYF. The CDR3 DNA sequence: TGCAGCGTTGTCGTCGGGCAGGGGGTTGGGCAGTACTTC.

Details on this clonotype: It may be a read error: a sequence one base away is much more abundant. The chain uses TRBV7-9 and TRBJ2-7; perhaps D is TRBD1 or TRBD2 (7 bases each). Trimming removed 5 bases from V and 7 bases from J, with 24 bases in between. The CDR3 sequence is 16 residues long. Germline CDR1 reads SEHNR; CDR2 reads FQNEAQ (reference sequence). Written as DNA, the CDR3 is TGTGCCAGCAGCACTTCACAGGGGCTCTGGGGGGGGGAGCAGTACTTC. It specifies CASSTSQGLWGGEQYF.

The chain is built from TRBV7-9 and TRBJ2-7; possible D gene TRBD1, 7 bases. From germline, CDR1 is SEHNR and CDR2 FQNEAQ (reference sequence). V lost 6 bases and J lost 3, with 36 bases in between. The CDR3 covers 21 residues. The CDR3 is CASSYSKLRQGQTPGVYEQYF. The CDR3 nucleotides read TGTGCCAGCAGTTACTCAAAACTGAGACAGGGCCAAACCCCGGGAGTCTACGAGCAGTACTTC.

Comment on this clonotype: No conserved phenylalanine or tryptophan is present at the end of the CDR3, so a read error is the likely explanation. No DNA is shown, since the ends of the CDR3 on it are uncertain; the CDR3 is the one TCRdb lists. The chain is built from TRBV11-2 and TRBJ1-2. Inclusive of both ends, the CDR3 amounts to 12 amino acids. Germline-derived CDR1 and CDR2 are SGHAT and FQNNGV. The CDR3 sequence: CASSLQAGGTTY.

This clonotype was counted at least ten times. The rearrangement links TRBV2 to TRBJ1-2; D remains ambiguous. The CDR3 length is 13 residues. Germline CDR1 is SNHLY and CDR2 is FYNNEI. V lost 1 base and J lost 7, with 10 bases in between. This CDR3 reads CASSEGRVGGYTF. Here the CDR3 DNA reads TGTGCCAGCAGTGAAGGGCGGGTTGGTGGCTACACCTTC.

Comments on this clonotype: Here the CDR3 omits its conserved ending phenylalanine or tryptophan, so a read error is the likely source. The chain carries TRBV19 and TRBJ1-1; the D is unclear. Germline V gives CDR1 LNHDA, CDR2 SQIVND (reference sequence). The V end was cut by 2 bases, the J end by 1 base, with 8 bases between. The CDR3 length is 14 residues. In DNA, the CDR3 is TGTGCCAGTAGTATACCATGGGGGAACACTGAAGCTTTCTCT. Amino acids: CASSIPWGNTEAFS.

The V gene is TRBV7-9, the J gene TRBJ2-7; D is possibly TRBD1 (6 bases). The V gene lost 1 base and the J gene lost 3 bases, with 13 bases spanning the gap. Germline V CDR1 and CDR2: SEHNR, FQNEAQ (reference sequence). There are 15 residues in the CDR3. The CDR3 is CASSLDPDRNYEQYF. The CDR3 coding sequence is TGTGCCAGCAGCTTAGACCCTGACAGGAACTACGAGCAGTACTTC.

Turning to this clonotype: Because it lacks the conserved phenylalanine or tryptophan at the end, this CDR3 is likely a read error. It is unclear where the CDR3 begins or ends on the DNA, so no DNA is shown, and the CDR3 is as TCRdb lists it. The CDR3: CASSQKQQGY. The chain has TRBV14 and TRBJ1-3; TRBD1 reflects the table's D call only, with no check against the DNA. 10 amino acids form the CDR3, both terminal residues included. Germline CDR1 and CDR2: SGHDN and FVKESK.

In this sample, this clonotype turned up many times. The chain recombines TRBV7-2 with TRBJ2-5; 8 bases agree with TRBD1. Per germline, CDR1 SGHTA and CDR2 FQGNSA. The CDR3 is 14 amino acids. The V gene end was trimmed by 5 bases and the J gene end by 3 bases; junction bases not matched to a gene: 5. The CDR3 loop is CASSNNRGKETQYF. CDR3 coding DNA: TGTGCCAGCAGCAACAACAGGGGGAAAGAGACCCAGTACTTC. Using reference TRBV7-2 and TRBJ2-5 for the parts outside the CDR3, the full variable domain is GAGVSQSPSNKVTEKGKDVELRCDPISGHTALYWYRQSLGQGLEFLIYFQGNSAPDKSGLPSDRFSAERTGGSVSTLTIQRTQQEDSAVYLCASSNNRGKETQYFGPGTRLLVL.